This entry is about one T cell receptor (beta chain). This clone appeared a few times. The clone's antigen remains unknown. No quality values exist for individual bases; no much larger clone is one base distant. The data were obtained in a study of radiotherapy plus CTLA-4 blockade in lung cancer (dated by TCRdb to the late 2010s). Broadly, across the study: Objective responses occurred in roughly 20% of enrolled patients, and around 30% achieved disease control.

V is reduced by 7 bases and J by 2 bases, leaving a spacing of 15 bases between them. There are 14 amino acids in the CDR3, from cysteine to phenylalanine inclusive. Only the CDR3 DNA is retained, 42 bases long and in frame from the first base. The germline V gene (reference sequence) gives CDR1 as SGHNT and CDR2 as YYREEE. The study at large found these results: After treatment with radiotherapy and ipilimumab, TCR clones that originated in tumors expanded in peripheral blood. The strongest predictors of response, as reported, were early dynamic changes in blood T cell clones along with a rise in serum interferon-beta after radiation.

Libraries were constructed by the immunoSEQ multiplex PCR assay. TCRdb carries this immuneACCESS record with in-frame sequences only. Its versions omit some clonotypes, under half of them owing to an unresolved V gene in the studies checked, with the rest unexplained. This sample has about 120,000 clones in its table, and 75% to 90% of those were observed once. The top ten clonotypes cover approximately 7% of the sample. Focal radiation therapy combined with CTLA-4 blockade (ipilimumab) was tested in patients with chemo-refractory metastatic non-small-cell lung cancer. This chain joins TRBV5-4 to TRBJ1-2, and the D gene may be TRBD1, 6 bases matching. Sample: peripheral blood, taken from a patient treated with radiotherapy plus ipilimumab. This clonotype was sampled from a human donor with non-small cell lung cancer that progressed on radiotherapy plus ipilimumab. The DNA sequence reads TGTGCCAGCGCTGATGGCGGACAGAACTATGGCTACACCTTC. Translated, this is CASADGGQNYGYTF.